The T cell receptor (beta chain) under discussion was sequenced for a study of CXCR3-negative and CXCR3-positive naive CD8 T cells. The study made its TRB cDNA libraries by 5' RACE, adding UMI labels. TCRdb re-called the 5' RACE reads and gives one entry per CDR3 protein, without DNA. The repertoire shows about 56,000 distinct CDR3 sequences; the top ten hold 20%. Germline CDR1 is DFQATT and CDR2 is SNEGSKA (reference sequence). The CDR3 spans 16 residues. This sequence was found in a human donor in good health. Some clones in this sample may be carry-over from other donors' samples. The specimen sequenced was memory CD8+ T cells from blood. The gene calls are TRBV20-1 and TRBJ2-3; checking the TCRdb D call of TRBD1 is not possible without DNA. CDR3 in amino acids: CSARAPGTGDTDTQYF.